The clone carrying this T cell receptor beta chain appeared many times. Its antigen is not known. TCRdb independently ran MiXCR on the RT-PCR reads; one entry per CDR3 protein. In the table there are about 500,000 distinct CDR3 sequences, 16% of which are singletons. CDR1 and CDR2 from the germline V gene are SNHLY and FYNNEI. V shed 5 bases and J shed 8 bases, with 15 bases lying between them. The CDR3 length is 13 residues. This sample stems from a study of response to subunit inactivated influenza vaccine. Regarding the study as a whole: With each seasonal influenza vaccination, the authors suggested, few new T cells are recruited.

The clonotype originates from a man between 50 and 75 years old who received an inactivated influenza vaccine. This chain joins TRBV2 and TRBJ1-2, with D maybe TRBD1 (6 bases). The sample in question was CD4+ T cells sorted from PBMCs, obtained around 25 months after vaccination. The CDR3: CASSPQGIGGYTF. The CDR3 region has the DNA TGTGCCAGCAGTCCACAGGGAATAGGGGGCTACACCTTC.